This T cell receptor beta chain was profiled in a study of T cell responses to AZD1222 COVID-19 vaccine. This table comes from immunoSEQ multiplex PCR, and its TCRdb copy is limited to in-frame clones, with some not included. The sample gives over 150,000 clones, about nine tenths of which show up once; approximately 1.5% is in the top ten. There are 17 residues in the CDR3. The V gene's germline CDR1 is MDHEN and CDR2 SYDVKM. The junction had 12 bases not matched to a gene; V was cut back by 2 bases and J by 5 bases. General study results and limits: Clonal diversity was possibly underestimated, and the donors were mostly white British, with more females. Nearly half of the spike-specific TCRs reportedly recognize variant regions that carry no mutations. Only a handful of AZD1222 recipients, roughly 6 in all, had baseline seropositivity.

This clone was seen a single time. Its antigen is still unknown. Here the sequenced sample was peripheral blood, taken on day 0 of AZD1222 vaccination. The chain couples TRBV28 to TRBJ2-3; the match to TRBD2 covers 8 bases. The sequence came from an adult in good health. The CDR3 DNA reads TGTGCCAGCAGTTTAAACCCTCCTTCGGGAGGGAGAGATACGCAGTATTTT. Translated, it gives CASSLNPPSGGRDTQYF.